Listed here are 14 T cell receptor beta chains from one sample, sequenced in a study of metastatic and nonmetastatic thyroid tumors. None of the patients had undergone any treatment ahead of thyroid surgery. TCRdb reanalyzed the PCR reads via MiXCR. This table has fewer than 35,000 clones, approximately 11% appearing once. Sequenced sample: blood. The receptors were gathered from a female donor with papillary thyroid cancer or a benign thyroid nodule (not recorded which). Some clones in this sample may be carry-over from other donors' samples.

This clone was counted ten times or more. The chain employs TRBV11-2 and TRBJ2-5; 8 bases are a match to TRBD1. The CDR3 is 16 amino acids. Germline V gene sequence: CDR1 SGHAT, CDR2 FQNNGV. The V and J ends lost 3 bases and 4 bases, in that order; junction bases with no gene match: 10. CDR3 in amino acids: CASSFQGARGRETQYF. For the CDR3, the DNA is TGTGCCAGCAGCTTCCAGGGGGCGCGGGGTAGAGAGACCCAGTACTTC.

This clone has a count of ten or more. The V gene is TRBV27, the J gene TRBJ2-1, with a tentative D call TRBD1 (5 bases). The CDR3 is made up of 17 amino acids. Deletions cut 2 bases from V and 0 bases from J, with 14 bases between. Looked up from germline, CDR1 is MNHEY and CDR2 is SMNVEV (reference sequence). The CDR3 sequence is CASSLRWGRLSYNEQFF. The CDR3 DNA reads TGTGCCAGCAGTTTAAGGTGGGGCAGGCTCTCCTACAATGAGCAGTTCTTC.

This clone was counted at least ten times. The V gene is TRBV7-2, the J gene TRBJ2-1; D remains ambiguous. Germline values: CDR1 SGHTA, CDR2 FQGNSA. The CDR3 is 15 amino acids. The V end lost 3 bases, the J end lost 9 bases, and 18 bases lay between the germline ends. CDR3: CASSFRTGFIGEQFF. The CDR3 DNA follows: TGTGCCAGCAGCTTCAGGACCGGCTTTATCGGTGAGCAGTTCTTC.

As for this clone: The junction and the germline gene differ at one end; a read error may be behind it. The V and J genes are TRBV28 and TRBJ2-2, with D tentatively TRBD1 or TRBD2 (5 bases each). The CDR3 sequence is 15 residues long. Germline V gives CDR1 MDHEN, CDR2 SYDVKM. CDR3 amino acids: CAISFPRVLAGDLFF. CDR3 bases: TGTGCCATCAGTTTCCCCAGGGTTCTAGCCGGGGATCTGTTTTTT.

This clone was observed many times. V and J are TRBV19 and TRBJ1-2; no definite D call. V gave up 4 bases and J gave up 5 bases, with 14 bases separating them. Germline V gene data show CDR1 as LNHDA and CDR2 as SQIVND (reference sequence). This CDR3 spans 14 amino acids. DNA for the CDR3: TGTGCCAGTAGTACCGCGGGTGAACCTTATGGCTACACCTTC. This encodes CASSTAGEPYGYTF.

At least ten counts were recorded for this clone. The genes are TRBV4-3 and TRBJ2-7; D not certain. The V and J ends lost 1 base and 3 bases respectively, with 10 bases between them. From germline, CDR1 is LGHNA and CDR2 YSLEER. The CDR3 extends over 14 amino acids. CDR3 loop: CASSQGPSGYEQYF. As DNA, the CDR3 is TGCGCCAGCAGCCAAGGTCCTAGTGGCTACGAGCAGTACTTC.

This clone occurred many times. The rearrangement joins TRBV6-7 to TRBJ2-3; D is ambiguous. TRBV6-7 is reported as an ORF; its role is uncertain. V dropped 1 base and J dropped 8 bases, with 10 bases sitting between them. The CDR3 spans 13 residues. The CDR3 DNA is TGTGCCAGCAGTTACTTGGCTTCTCGTACGCAGTATTTT. This sequence encodes CASSYLASRTQYF.

This clone was observed at least ten times. One base away lies a much larger clone, so this may be a sequencing read error. The chain employs TRBV12-3 or TRBV12-4 and TRBJ2-7; D gene uncertain. The CDR3 sequence is 13 residues long. V dropped 6 bases and J dropped 6 bases, with 15 bases sitting between them. CDR3 sequence reads: CASRLRSRSEQYF. CDR3 bases: TGTGCCAGCAGACTACGTTCACGTTCCGAGCAGTACTTC.

This chain joins TRBV6-1 and TRBJ2-1; no definite D call. CDR1 and CDR2 from the germline V gene are MNHNS and SASEGT. CDR3 length: 14 amino acids. V lost 8 bases and J lost 5, with 16 bases in between. The CDR3 nucleotides read TGTGCCAGCGGTGTATGGATCATAGACAATGAGCAGTTCTTC. Residues: CASGVWIIDNEQFF.

This clone was seen many times. The rearrangement uses TRBV11-2 and TRBJ2-5; D might be TRBD1 or TRBD2, each matching 5 bases. The CDR3 sequence is 13 residues long. The V gene's germline CDR1 is SGHAT and CDR2 FQNNGV. V was pared by 5 bases and J by 6 bases, with 13 bases between. In nucleotides, the CDR3 is TGTGCCAGCAGCGTTGGGGGTGTGAAGACCCAGTACTTC. Its protein product is CASSVGGVKTQYF.

This clone was seen at least ten times. The chain recombines TRBV4-1 with TRBJ2-4; the D gene is possibly TRBD1 (5 bases). The germline V gene encodes CDR1 MGHRA and CDR2 YSYEKL. V gave up 0 bases and J gave up 10 bases, with 16 bases separating them. This CDR3 has 15 residues. In DNA, the CDR3 is TGCGCCAGCAGCCAAGATTGGGCAGGGCCGTCTATTCAGTACTTC. The encoded protein is CASSQDWAGPSIQYF.

In its sample, this clone was seen many times. The CDR3 coding sequence is TGTGCCAGTACCTCGACATGGGGGGCAACAGATACGCAGTATTTT. Amino acid sequence: CASTSTWGATDTQYF. The rearrangement links TRBV19 to TRBJ2-3, with D possibly being TRBD1 or TRBD2 (6 bases each). The CDR3 consists of 15 residues. Germline V gene lookup returns CDR1 LNHDA and CDR2 SQIVND (reference sequence). Trimming removed 7 bases from V and 3 bases from J, with 17 bases in between.

There are many counts of this clone. The chain uses TRBV7-9 and TRBJ1-4, with unresolved D. This CDR3 contains 12 residues. Trimming left V 5 bases short and J 8 bases short, with 9 bases between. CDR1 and CDR2 (germline): SEHNR, FQNEAQ (reference sequence). The CDR3 DNA reads TGTGCCAGCAGCAAGCCCGGGGAAAAACTGTTTTTT. Translation gives CASSKPGEKLFF.

The chain uses TRBV27 and TRBJ1-5; D call uncertain. With 0 bases removed from V and 0 bases from J, the gap between germline ends came to 6 bases. The CDR3 consists of 15 residues. Germline CDR1 and CDR2: MNHEY and SMNVEV (reference sequence). The CDR3 DNA reads as TGTGCCAGCAGTTTATCGTTCAGTAGCAATCAGCCCCAGCATTTT. It is translated as CASSLSFSSNQPQHF.